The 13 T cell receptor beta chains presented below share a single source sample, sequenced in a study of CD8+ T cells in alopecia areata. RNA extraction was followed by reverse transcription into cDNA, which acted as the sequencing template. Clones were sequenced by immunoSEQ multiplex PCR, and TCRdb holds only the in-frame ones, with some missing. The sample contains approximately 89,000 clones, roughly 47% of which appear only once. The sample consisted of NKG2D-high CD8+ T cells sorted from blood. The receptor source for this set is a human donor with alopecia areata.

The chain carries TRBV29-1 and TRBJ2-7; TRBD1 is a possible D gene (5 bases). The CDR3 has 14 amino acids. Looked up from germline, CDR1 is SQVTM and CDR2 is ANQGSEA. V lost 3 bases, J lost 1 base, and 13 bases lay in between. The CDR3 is CSVEVVGLSYEQYF. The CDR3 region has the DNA TGCAGCGTTGAGGTGGTGGGGCTATCCTACGAGCAGTACTTC.

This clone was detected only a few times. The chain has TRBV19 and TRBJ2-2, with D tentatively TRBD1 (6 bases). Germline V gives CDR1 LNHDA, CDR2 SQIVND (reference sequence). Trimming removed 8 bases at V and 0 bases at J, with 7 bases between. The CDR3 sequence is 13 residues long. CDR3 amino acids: CASQGPNTGELFF. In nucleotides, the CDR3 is TGTGCCAGTCAGGGGCCGAACACCGGGGAGCTGTTTTTT.

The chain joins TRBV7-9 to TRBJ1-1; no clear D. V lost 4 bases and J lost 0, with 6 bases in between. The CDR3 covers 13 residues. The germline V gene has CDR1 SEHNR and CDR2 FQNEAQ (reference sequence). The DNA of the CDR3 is TGTGCCAGCAGCTGGTCGGTGAACACTGAAGCTTTCTTT. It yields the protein CASSWSVNTEAFF.

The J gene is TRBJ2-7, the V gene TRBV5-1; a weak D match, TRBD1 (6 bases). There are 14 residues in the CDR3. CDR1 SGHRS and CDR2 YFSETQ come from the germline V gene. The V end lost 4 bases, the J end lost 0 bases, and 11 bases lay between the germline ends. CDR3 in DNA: TGCGCCAGCAGCGGAGCAGGGGTCTCCTACGAGCAGTACTTC. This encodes CASSGAGVSYEQYF.

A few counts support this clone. The CDR3, as DNA: TGTGCCAGCAGTACGCGTTCCGGGGAGCTGTTTTTT. Protein sequence: CASSTRSGELFF. This chain links TRBV27 with TRBJ2-2; D uncertain. Trimming took 5 bases from V and 6 from J, leaving 7 bases between them. The CDR3 spans 12 residues. Germline V CDR1 and CDR2: MNHEY, SMNVEV (reference sequence).

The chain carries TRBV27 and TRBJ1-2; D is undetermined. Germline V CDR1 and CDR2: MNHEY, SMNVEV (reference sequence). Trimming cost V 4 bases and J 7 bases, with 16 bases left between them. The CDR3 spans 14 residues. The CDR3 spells CASSSPELRTGYTF. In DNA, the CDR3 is TGTGCCAGCAGTTCTCCGGAACTGAGGACTGGCTACACCTTC.

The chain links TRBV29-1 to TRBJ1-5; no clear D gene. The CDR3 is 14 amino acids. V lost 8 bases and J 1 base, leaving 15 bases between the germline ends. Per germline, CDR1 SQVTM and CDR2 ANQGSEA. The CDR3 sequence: CSPYPSRSNQPQHF. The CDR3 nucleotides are TGCAGCCCATACCCGTCCCGGAGCAATCAGCCCCAGCATTTT.

In DNA, the CDR3 is TGTGCCAGCAGAACCAGCTATCGGTTCTTC. It is translated as CASRTSYRFF. This chain connects TRBV27 to TRBJ2-1; D is undetermined. With 6 bases removed from V and 15 bases from J, the gap between germline ends came to 12 bases. The CDR3 length is 10 residues. From germline, CDR1 is MNHEY and CDR2 SMNVEV (reference sequence).

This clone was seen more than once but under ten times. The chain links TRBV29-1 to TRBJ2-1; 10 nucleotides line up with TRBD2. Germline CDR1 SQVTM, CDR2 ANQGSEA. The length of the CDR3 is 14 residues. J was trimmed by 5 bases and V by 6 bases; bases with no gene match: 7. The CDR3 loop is CSVVPGTSDNEQFF. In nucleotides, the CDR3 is TGCAGCGTCGTGCCCGGGACTAGCGACAATGAGCAGTTCTTC.

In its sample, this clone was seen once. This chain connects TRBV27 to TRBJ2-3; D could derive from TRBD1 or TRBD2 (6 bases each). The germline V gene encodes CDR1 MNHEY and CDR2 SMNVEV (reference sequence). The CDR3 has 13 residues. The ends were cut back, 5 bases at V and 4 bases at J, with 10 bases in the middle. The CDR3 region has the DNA TGTGCCAGCAGTCCGGAGGGGGCAGATACGCAGTATTTT. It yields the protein CASSPEGADTQYF.

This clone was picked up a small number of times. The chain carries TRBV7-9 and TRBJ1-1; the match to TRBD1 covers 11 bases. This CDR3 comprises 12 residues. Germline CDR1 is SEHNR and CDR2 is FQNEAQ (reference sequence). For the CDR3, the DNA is TGTGGGACAGGGGGCTATAACACTGAAGCTTTCTTT. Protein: CGTGGYNTEAFF. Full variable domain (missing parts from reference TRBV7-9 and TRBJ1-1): DTGVSQNPRHKITKRGQNVTFRCDPISEHNRLYWYRQTLGQGPEFLTYFQNEAQLEKSRLLSDRFSAERPKGSFSTLEIQRTEQGDSAMYLCGTGGYNTEAFFGQGTRLTVV.

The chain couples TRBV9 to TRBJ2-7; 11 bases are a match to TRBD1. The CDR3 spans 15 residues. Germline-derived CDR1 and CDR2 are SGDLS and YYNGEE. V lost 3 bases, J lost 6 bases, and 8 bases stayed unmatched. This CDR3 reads CASSGTGQGAFEQYF. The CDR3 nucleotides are TGTGCCAGCAGCGGAACCGGACAGGGGGCCTTCGAGCAGTACTTC.

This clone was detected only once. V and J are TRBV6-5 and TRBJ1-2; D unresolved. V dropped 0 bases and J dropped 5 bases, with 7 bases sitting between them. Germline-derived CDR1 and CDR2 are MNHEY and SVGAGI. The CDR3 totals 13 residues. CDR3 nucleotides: TGTGCCAGCAGTTACTCGGCCTCGTATGGCTACACCTTC. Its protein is CASSYSASYGYTF.